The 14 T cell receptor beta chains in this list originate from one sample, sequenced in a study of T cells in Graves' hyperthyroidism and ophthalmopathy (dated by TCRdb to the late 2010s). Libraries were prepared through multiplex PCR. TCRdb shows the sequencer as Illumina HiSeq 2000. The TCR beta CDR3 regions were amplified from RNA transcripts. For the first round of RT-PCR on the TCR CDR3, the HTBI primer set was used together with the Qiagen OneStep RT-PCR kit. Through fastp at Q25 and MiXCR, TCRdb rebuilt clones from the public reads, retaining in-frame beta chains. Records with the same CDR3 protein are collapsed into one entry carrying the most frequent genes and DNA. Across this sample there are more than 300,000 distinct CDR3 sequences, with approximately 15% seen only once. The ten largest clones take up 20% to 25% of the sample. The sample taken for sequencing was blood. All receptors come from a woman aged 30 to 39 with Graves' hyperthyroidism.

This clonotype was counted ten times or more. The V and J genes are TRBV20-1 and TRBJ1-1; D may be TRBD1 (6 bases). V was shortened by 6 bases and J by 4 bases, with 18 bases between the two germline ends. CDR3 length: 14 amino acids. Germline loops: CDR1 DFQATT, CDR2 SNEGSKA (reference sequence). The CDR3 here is CSAGNRALFTEAFF. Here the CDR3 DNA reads TGCAGTGCCGGAAACAGGGCTTTGTTCACTGAAGCTTTCTTT.

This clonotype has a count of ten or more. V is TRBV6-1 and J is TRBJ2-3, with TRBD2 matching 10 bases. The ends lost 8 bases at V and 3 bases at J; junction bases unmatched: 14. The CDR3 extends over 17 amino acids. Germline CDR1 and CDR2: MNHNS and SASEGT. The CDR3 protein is CASALTGLAGVTDTQYF. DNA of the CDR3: TGTGCCAGCGCCCTAACGGGCCTAGCGGGAGTTACAGATACGCAGTATTTT.

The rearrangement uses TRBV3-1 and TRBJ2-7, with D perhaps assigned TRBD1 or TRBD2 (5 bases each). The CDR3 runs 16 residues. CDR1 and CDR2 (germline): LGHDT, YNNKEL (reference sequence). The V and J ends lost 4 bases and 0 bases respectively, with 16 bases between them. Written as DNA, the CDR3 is TGTGCCAGCAGCCGTACCGGGACCTTAAGCTCCTACGAGCAGTACTTC. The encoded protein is CASSRTGTLSSYEQYF.

Here the CDR3 reads CASSSYGITDTQYF. The CDR3 bases are TGTGCCAGCAGCTCTTATGGGATCACAGATACGCAGTATTTT. The rearrangement links TRBV7-2 to TRBJ2-3; D uncertain. Germline V lookup: CDR1 SGHTA, CDR2 FQGNSA. This CDR3 comprises 14 residues. V gave up 4 bases and J gave up 2 bases, with 10 bases separating them.

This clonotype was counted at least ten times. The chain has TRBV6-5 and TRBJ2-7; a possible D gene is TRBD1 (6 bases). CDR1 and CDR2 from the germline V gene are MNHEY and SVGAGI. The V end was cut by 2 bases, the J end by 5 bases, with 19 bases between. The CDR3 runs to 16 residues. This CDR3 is CASSYTRTGRGDEQYF. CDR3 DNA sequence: TGTGCCAGCAGTTACACCCGGACGGGCAGGGGAGACGAGCAGTACTTC.

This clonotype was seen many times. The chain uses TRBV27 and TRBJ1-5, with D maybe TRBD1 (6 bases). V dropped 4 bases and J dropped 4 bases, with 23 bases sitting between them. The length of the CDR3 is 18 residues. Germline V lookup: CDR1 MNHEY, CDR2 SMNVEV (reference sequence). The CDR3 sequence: CASSSTGGGALGNQPQHF. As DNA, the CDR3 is TGTGCCAGCAGTTCAACGGGGGGGGGGGCTCTAGGAAATCAGCCCCAGCATTTT.

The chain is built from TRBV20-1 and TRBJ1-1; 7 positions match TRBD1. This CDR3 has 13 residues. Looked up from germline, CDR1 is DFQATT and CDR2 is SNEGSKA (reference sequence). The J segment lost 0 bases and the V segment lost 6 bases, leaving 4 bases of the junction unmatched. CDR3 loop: CSARQGMNTEAFF. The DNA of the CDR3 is TGCAGTGCGAGACAGGGAATGAACACTGAAGCTTTCTTT.

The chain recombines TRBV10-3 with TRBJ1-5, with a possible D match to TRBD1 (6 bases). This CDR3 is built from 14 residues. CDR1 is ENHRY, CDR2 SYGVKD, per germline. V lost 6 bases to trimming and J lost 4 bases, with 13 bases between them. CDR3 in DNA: TGTGCCATCAGCGCGGACAGCGGAAATCAGCCCCAGCATTTT. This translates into CAISADSGNQPQHF.

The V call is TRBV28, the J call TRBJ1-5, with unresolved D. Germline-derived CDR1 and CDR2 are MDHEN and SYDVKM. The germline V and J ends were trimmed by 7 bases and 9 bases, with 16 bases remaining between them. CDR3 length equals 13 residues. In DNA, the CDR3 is TGTGCCAGCAAAACAGCCGAGGGAGGGCCCCAGCATTTT. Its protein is CASKTAEGGPQHF.

CDR3 nucleotide sequence: TGTGCCAGCTCACAGACAGGGGATTCGACCCAGTACTTC. Amino acids: CASSQTGDSTQYF. The rearrangement links TRBV18 to TRBJ2-5, with 8 bases matching TRBD1. The germline V gene encodes CDR1 KGHSH and CDR2 LQKENI. This CDR3 comprises 13 residues. V shed 4 bases, J shed 7 bases, and the junction held 5 bases outside the gene matches.

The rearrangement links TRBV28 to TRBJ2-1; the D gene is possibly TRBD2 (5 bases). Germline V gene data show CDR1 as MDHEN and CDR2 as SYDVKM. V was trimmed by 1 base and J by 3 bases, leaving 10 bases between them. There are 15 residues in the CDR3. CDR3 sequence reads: CASSLLLVDYNEQFF. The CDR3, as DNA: TGTGCCAGCAGTTTATTACTAGTGGACTACAATGAGCAGTTCTTC. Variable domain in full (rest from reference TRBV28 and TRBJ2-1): DVKVTQSSRYLVKRTGEKVFLECVQDMDHENMFWYRQDPGLGLRLIYFSYDVKMKEKGDIPEGYSVSREKKERFSLILESASTNQTSMYLCASSLLLVDYNEQFFGPGTRLTVL.

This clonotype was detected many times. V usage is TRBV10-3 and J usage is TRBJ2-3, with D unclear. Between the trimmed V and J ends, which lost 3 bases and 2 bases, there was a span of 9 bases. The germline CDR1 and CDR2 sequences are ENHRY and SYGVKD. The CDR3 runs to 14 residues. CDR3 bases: TGTGCCATCAGTGAAGTTCATGCCACAGATACGCAGTATTTT. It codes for CAISEVHATDTQYF.

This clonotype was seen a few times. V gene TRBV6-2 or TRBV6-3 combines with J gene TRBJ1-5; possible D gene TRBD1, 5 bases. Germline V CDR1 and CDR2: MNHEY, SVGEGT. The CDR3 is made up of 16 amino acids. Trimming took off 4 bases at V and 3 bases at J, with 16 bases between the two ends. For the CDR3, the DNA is TGTGCCAGCAGTTCCTCAAAGACCAGGGCCAATCAGCCCCAGCATTTT. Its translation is CASSSSKTRANQPQHF.

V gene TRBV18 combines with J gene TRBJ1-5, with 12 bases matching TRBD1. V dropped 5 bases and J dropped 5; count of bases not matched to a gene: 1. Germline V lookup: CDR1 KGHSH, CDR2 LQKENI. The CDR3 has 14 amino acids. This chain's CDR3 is CASSGTGGDQPQHF. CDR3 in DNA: TGTGCCAGCTCAGGGACAGGGGGCGATCAGCCCCAGCATTTT.